This entry describes one T cell receptor (beta chain). Ages ranged from about 18 to 89 years, with residence in 24 US areas. This CDR3 has 13 residues. V was pared by 3 bases and J by 5 bases, with 10 bases between. Germline CDR1 reads SGHAT; CDR2 reads FQNNGV. This record belongs to a study of blood T cell repertoires in COVID-19. TCRdb's table, derived via immunoSEQ multiplex PCR, lists solely in-frame clones and lacks some. The sample shows 150,000 or so clones, about 80% of them seen only once. Sequencing was done on a sample of PBMCs or T cells enriched from blood (not recorded which). The gene calls are TRBV11-2 and TRBJ2-5; D is possibly TRBD2 (7 bases). The sequence came from a woman aged 50 to 60 who had recovered from COVID-19. CDR3 protein: CASSLGGAETQYF. Here the CDR3 DNA reads TGTGCCAGCAGCTTGGGGGGGGCGGAGACCCAGTACTTC.